Reported below is one T cell receptor beta chain. No antigen is known for it. Germline CDR1 and CDR2: MNHNS and SASEGT. Trimming stripped 10 bases from V and 7 bases from J, with 25 bases between. The CDR3 totals 15 residues. Libraries were prepared by immunoSEQ multiplex PCR; TCRdb keeps only in-frame clonotypes and omits some of them. Among several thousand clones, around 81% were seen once, and the ten largest hold roughly 2%. These data are taken from a study of chemoradiotherapy in HPV16-positive cancers. About the study: A couple of HPV16-positive patients' cells yielded candidate HPV-specific clones and common motifs.

General study findings and limits: Functional assays defining HPV-specific T cells used only a couple of HPV16-positive patients. For HPV16-positive patients, expanding HPV-responsive T cells associated with longer recurrence-free survival. Non-HPV-specific T cells did not expand in tumors during treatment, whereas candidate HPV-specific clones and E7-related motifs did.

The chain has TRBV6-1 and TRBJ1-1; no clear D gene. This clonotype originated in a human donor with HPV-associated anogenital cancer. The sample here was taken from a patient who underwent chemoradiotherapy. The CDR3, as DNA: TGTGCCACCCTGGGAGGGAACTTGGTGGTGGGTGAAGCTTTCTTT. Amino acid sequence: CATLGGNLVVGEAFF.